These T cell receptor beta chains were read from a single sample in a study of shared clonotypes between healthy human individuals. Method: immunoSEQ multiplex PCR; TCRdb's copy keeps in-frame clones and lacks some. Of 100,000 or so clones in the sample, around 64% were seen once. The sample consisted of memory CD8+ T cells sorted from blood. The source of these receptors is a woman in her twenties or thirties in good health. The CDR3 runs from the conserved cysteine through the conserved F or W. The order of the fields is clone size, V gene, J gene, CDR3 protein. Clone size is not always given. Where it is, it says once, few, many or a class for expanded clones.

size: .; V: TRBV6-5; J: TRBJ2-6; CDR3: CASRRLPGGANVLTF
size: .; V: TRBV30; J: TRBJ2-1; CDR3: CARRTSGSIDEQFF
size: few; V: TRBV6-6; J: TRBJ2-1; CDR3: CASSPERVGWRGEQFF
size: few; V: TRBV25-1; J: TRBJ2-5; CDR3: CASSSGGQGDWETQYF
size: once; V: TRBV7-8; J: TRBJ2-7; CDR3: CASSLWAGSPYEQYF
size: .; V: TRBV10-3; J: TRBJ1-5; CDR3: CAISESGVAQPQHF
size: few; V: TRBV29-1; J: TRBJ2-1; CDR3: CSAEGTSGPSSSYNEQFF
size: .; V: TRBV9; J: TRBJ1-4; CDR3: CASSVGQGPANEKLFF
size: .; V: TRBV7-3; J: TRBJ1-5; CDR3: CASSPLRDREKYSNQPQHF
size: .; V: TRBV4-1; J: TRBJ2-2; CDR3: CASSQGSGRANTGELFF
size: .; V: TRBV27; J: TRBJ2-7; CDR3: CASSLRQSRPSYEQYF
size: .; V: TRBV27; J: TRBJ1-1; CDR3: CASSYRGKSDTEAFF
size: .; V: TRBV7-9; J: TRBJ1-2; CDR3: CASSPMGAGGYYGYTF
size: .; V: TRBV6-5; J: TRBJ2-4; CDR3: CASSYGTQGIQYF
size: .; V: TRBV30; J: TRBJ2-7; CDR3: CAWSVGGAYEQYF
size: .; V: TRBV6-1; J: TRBJ2-6; CDR3: CASSEGQGGANVLTF
size: .; V: TRBV5-1; J: TRBJ1-2; CDR3: CASSRKDRAYGYTF
size: .; V: TRBV7-2; J: TRBJ1-2; CDR3: CASSPRDGYGYTF
size: .; V: TRBV6-5; J: TRBJ2-7; CDR3: CASSYSGPSNEQYF
size: .; V: TRBV2; J: TRBJ2-4; CDR3: CASSEATAKNIQYF
size: .; V: TRBV7-9; J: TRBJ2-7; CDR3: CASSEISYEQYF
size: many; V: TRBV6-4; J: TRBJ2-1; CDR3: CASNPQPGTPNEQFF
size: .; V: TRBV5-6; J: TRBJ1-1; CDR3: CASTRTGAEAFF
size: many; V: TRBV6-1; J: TRBJ1-4; CDR3: CASSELGGITNEKLFF
size: .; V: TRBV5-5; J: TRBJ2-5; CDR3: CASSFPPSLQGGLRRETQYF
size: .; V: TRBV2; J: TRBJ2-7; CDR3: CASSEGYEQYF
size: many; V: TRBV23-1; J: TRBJ2-7; CDR3: CASSPNRTGHYEQYF
size: few; V: TRBV27; J: TRBJ2-3; CDR3: CASSPGAGVSTDTQYF
size: .; V: TRBV4-1; J: TRBJ1-5; CDR3: CASSQGVGGRQPQHF
size: .; V: TRBV19; J: TRBJ1-5; CDR3: CASSIYSRNQPQHF
size: .; V: TRBV9; J: TRBJ2-2; CDR3: CASSVTGGDTGELFF
size: .; V: TRBV6-5; J: TRBJ2-2; CDR3: CASSYSGWELFF
size: .; V: TRBV15; J: TRBJ2-6; CDR3: CATSWYQGSGANVLTF
size: few; V: TRBV29-1; J: TRBJ2-3; CDR3: CSVERIHRGRGGRAPPDTQYF
size: .; V: TRBV9; J: TRBJ2-3; CDR3: CASSVVEDPTQYF
size: .; V: TRBV7-9; J: TRBJ2-1; CDR3: CASSAAGTFKRNEQFF
size: .; V: TRBV12-5; J: TRBJ2-2; CDR3: CASGFGLRGRAGQTTGELFF
size: .; V: TRBV5-1; J: TRBJ2-7; CDR3: CASSLLVVSGTTYEQYF
size: .; V: TRBV4-1; J: TRBJ1-2; CDR3: CASATQAQNYGYTF
size: many; V: TRBV7-8; J: TRBJ2-5; CDR3: CASSLDRGETQYF
size: many; V: TRBV25-1; J: TRBJ2-1; CDR3: CASSESRLKGDEQFF
size: .; V: TRBV28; J: TRBJ2-3; CDR3: CASSLPGQKPQNTQYF
size: .; V: TRBV4-1; J: TRBJ2-7; CDR3: CASSTDKGPYEQYF
size: .; V: TRBV11-2; J: TRBJ2-7; CDR3: CASSLGQVVYEQYF
size: .; V: TRBV19; J: TRBJ2-7; CDR3: CASSGSGRAPEQYF
size: .; V: TRBV15; J: TRBJ2-1; CDR3: CATSRDGAGSYNEQFF
size: .; V: TRBV28; J: TRBJ1-2; CDR3: CASSLSTGNGYTF
size: .; V: TRBV11-2; J: TRBJ1-4; CDR3: CASSCPTGGSEEKLFF
size: .; V: TRBV7-2; J: TRBJ1-1; CDR3: CASSLGPDTEAFF
size: .; V: TRBV19; J: TRBJ1-1; CDR3: CASSPRLETGDTEAFF